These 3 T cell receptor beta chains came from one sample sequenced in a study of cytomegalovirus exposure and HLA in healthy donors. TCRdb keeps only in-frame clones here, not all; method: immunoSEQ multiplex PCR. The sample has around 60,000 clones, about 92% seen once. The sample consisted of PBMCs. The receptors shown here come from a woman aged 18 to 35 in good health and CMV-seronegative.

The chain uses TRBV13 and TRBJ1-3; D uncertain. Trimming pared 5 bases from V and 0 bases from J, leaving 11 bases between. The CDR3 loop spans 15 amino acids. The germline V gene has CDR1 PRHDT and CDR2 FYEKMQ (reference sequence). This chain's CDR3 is CASSTRTISGNTIYF. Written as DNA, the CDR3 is TGTGCCAGCAGCACCCGGACTATCTCTGGAAACACCATATATTTT.

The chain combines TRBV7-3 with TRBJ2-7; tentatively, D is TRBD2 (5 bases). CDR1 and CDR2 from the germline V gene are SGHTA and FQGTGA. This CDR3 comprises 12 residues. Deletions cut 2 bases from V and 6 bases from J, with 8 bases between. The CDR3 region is CASSLPRGEQYF. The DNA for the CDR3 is TGTGCCAGCAGCTTACCTCGGGGCGAGCAGTACTTC.

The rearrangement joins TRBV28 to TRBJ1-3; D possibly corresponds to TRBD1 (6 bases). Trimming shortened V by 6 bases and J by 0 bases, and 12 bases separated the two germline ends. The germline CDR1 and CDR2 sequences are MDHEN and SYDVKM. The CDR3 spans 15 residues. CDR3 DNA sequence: TGTGCCAGCAGATCGACAGGCTCCTCTGGAAACACCATATATTTT. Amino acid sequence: CASRSTGSSGNTIYF.